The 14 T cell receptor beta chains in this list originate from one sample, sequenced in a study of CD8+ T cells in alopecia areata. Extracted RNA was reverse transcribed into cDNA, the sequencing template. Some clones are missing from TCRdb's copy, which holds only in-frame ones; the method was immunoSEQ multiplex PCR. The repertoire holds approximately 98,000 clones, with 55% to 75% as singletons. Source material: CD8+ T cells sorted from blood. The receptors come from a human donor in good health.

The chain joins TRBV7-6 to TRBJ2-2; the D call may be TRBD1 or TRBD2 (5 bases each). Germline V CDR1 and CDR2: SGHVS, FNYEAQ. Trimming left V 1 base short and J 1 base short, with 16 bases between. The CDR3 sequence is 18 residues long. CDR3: CASSLVAGSRMNTGELFF. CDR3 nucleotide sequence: TGTGCCAGCAGCTTAGTTGCAGGGAGCAGGATGAACACCGGGGAGCTGTTTTTT.

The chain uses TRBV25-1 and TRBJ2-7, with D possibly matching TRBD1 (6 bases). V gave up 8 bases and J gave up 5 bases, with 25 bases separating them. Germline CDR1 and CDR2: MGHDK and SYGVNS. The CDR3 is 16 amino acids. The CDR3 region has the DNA TGTGCCAGCTGCTCGTTCCAGGACAGCAGGTCCCACGAGCAGTACTTC. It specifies CASCSFQDSRSHEQYF.

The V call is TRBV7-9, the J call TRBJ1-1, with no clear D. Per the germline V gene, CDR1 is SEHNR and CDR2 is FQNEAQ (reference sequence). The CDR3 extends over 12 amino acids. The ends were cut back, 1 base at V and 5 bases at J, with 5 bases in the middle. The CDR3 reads CASSLGSTEAFF. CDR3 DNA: TGTGCCAGCAGCTTAGGTAGTACTGAAGCTTTCTTT. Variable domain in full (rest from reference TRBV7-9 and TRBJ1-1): DTGVSQNPRHKITKRGQNVTFRCDPISEHNRLYWYRQTLGQGPEFLTYFQNEAQLEKSRLLSDRFSAERPKGSFSTLEIQRTEQGDSAMYLCASSLGSTEAFFGQGTRLTVV.

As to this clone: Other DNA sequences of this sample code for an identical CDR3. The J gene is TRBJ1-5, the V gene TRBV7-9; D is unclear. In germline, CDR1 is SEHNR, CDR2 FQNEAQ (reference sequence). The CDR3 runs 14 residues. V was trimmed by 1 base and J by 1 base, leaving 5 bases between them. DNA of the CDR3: TGTGCCAGCAGCTTAGGGGCCAGCAATCAGCCCCAGCATTTT. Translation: CASSLGASNQPQHF. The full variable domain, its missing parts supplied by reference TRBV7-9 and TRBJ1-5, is DTGVSQNPRHKITKRGQNVTFRCDPISEHNRLYWYRQTLGQGPEFLTYFQNEAQLEKSRLLSDRFSAERPKGSFSTLEIQRTEQGDSAMYLCASSLGASNQPQHFGDGTRLSIL.

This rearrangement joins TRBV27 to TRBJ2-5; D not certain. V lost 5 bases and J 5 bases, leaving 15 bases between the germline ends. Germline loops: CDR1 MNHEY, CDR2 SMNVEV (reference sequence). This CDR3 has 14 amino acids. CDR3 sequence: CASSERGSFETQYF. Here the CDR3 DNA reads TGTGCCAGCAGTGAACGAGGATCTTTCGAGACCCAGTACTTC.

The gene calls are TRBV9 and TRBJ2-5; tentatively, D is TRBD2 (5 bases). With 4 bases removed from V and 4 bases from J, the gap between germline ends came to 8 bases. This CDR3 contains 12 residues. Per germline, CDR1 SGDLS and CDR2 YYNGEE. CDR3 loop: CASSPEGETQYF. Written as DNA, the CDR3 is TGTGCCAGCAGCCCCGAGGGAGAGACCCAGTACTTC.

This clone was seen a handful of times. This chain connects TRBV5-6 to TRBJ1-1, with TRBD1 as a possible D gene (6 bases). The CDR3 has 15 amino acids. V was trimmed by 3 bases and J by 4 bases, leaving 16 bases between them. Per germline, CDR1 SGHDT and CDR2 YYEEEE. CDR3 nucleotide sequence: TGTGCCAGCAGCTGGGGTTCAGGGGTGGGCACTGAAGCTTTCTTT. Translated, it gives CASSWGSGVGTEAFF.

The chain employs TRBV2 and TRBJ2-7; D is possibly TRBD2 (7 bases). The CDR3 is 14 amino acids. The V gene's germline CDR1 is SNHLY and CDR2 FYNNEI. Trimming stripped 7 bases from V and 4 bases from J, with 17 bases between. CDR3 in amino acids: CASKLGAGAYEQYF. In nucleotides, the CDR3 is TGTGCCAGCAAGCTGGGCGCGGGGGCATACGAGCAGTACTTC.

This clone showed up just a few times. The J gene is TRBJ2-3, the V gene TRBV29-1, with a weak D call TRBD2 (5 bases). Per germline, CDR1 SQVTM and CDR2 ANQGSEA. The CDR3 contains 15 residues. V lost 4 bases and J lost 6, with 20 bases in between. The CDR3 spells CSVVEIRGMGDTQYF. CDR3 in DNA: TGCAGCGTTGTGGAAATCCGGGGAATGGGGGATACGCAGTATTTT.

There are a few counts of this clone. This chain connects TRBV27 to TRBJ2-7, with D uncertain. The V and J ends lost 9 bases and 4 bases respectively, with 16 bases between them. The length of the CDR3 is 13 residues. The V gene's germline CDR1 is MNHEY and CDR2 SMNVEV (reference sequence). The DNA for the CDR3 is TGTGCCAGGGGATCGGAACAGCTGTACGAGCAGTACTTC. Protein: CARGSEQLYEQYF.

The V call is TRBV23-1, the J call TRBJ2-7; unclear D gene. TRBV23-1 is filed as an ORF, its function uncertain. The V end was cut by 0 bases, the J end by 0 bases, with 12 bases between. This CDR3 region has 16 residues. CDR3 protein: CASSQSNSICSYEQYF. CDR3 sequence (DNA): TGCGCCAGCAGTCAATCGAACAGTATCTGCTCCTACGAGCAGTACTTC.

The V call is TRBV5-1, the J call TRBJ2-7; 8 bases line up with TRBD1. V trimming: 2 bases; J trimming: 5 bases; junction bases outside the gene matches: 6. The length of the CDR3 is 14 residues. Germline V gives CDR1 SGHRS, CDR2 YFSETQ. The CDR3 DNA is TGCGCCAGCAGCTTTGGGACAGGTATGAACGAGCAGTACTTC. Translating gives CASSFGTGMNEQYF.

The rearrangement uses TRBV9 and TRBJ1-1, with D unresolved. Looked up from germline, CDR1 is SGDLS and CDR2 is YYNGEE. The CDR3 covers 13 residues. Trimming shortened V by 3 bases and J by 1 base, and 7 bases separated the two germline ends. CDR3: CASSGYENTEAFF. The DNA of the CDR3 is TGTGCCAGCAGCGGATACGAGAACACTGAAGCTTTCTTT.

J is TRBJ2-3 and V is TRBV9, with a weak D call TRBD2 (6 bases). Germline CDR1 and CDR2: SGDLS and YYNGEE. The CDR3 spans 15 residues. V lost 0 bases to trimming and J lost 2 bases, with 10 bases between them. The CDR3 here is CASSVGAGLTDTQYF. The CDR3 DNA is TGTGCCAGCAGCGTAGGAGCGGGCCTCACAGATACGCAGTATTTT.